A selection of T cell receptor beta chains follows, all from one sample in a study of early T cells in non-severe SARS-CoV-2 infection. TCRdb re-called the 5' RACE reads with MiXCR, one entry per CDR3 protein. The data show tens of thousands of distinct CDR3 sequences, around 8.5% seen once. Sequenced material: whole blood. These receptor sequences come from an adult who was a healthcare worker with PCR-confirmed SARS-CoV-2 infection or an uninfected control (not recorded which). CDR3s include the opening cysteine and the closing phenylalanine or tryptophan. Each record gives: J gene, clone size, V gene, D gene, CDR3 protein, CDR3 DNA. A D gene is named only where the DNA matches it firmly. The size entry is marked missing in some rows and otherwise reads once, few, many or a size class.

>TRBJ2-7|many|TRBV7-9|.
CASSTLQGNRIYEQYF
TGTGCCAGCAGCACACTCCAGGGAAATCGTATTTACGAGCAGTACTTC
>TRBJ2-1|.|TRBV11-1|TRBD1
CASSTPVGTGYYNEQFF
TGTGCCAGCAGCACACCCGTTGGGACAGGGTATTACAATGAGCAGTTCTTC
>TRBJ1-2|once|TRBV3-1|.
CASSRGHGYTF
TGTGCCAGCAGCCGGGGCCATGGCTACACCTTC
>TRBJ2-1|.|TRBV12-3/TRBV12-4|TRBD1
CASTQQGGGNEQFF
TGTGCCAGCACTCAACAGGGGGGCGGGAATGAGCAGTTCTTC
>TRBJ2-5|few|TRBV5-4|.
CASSDWTPGGTQYF
TGTGCCAGCAGCGATTGGACACCCGGAGGGACCCAGTACTTC
>TRBJ2-2|medium-sized|TRBV7-7|TRBD1
CASSPGQGNTGELFF
TGTGCCAGCAGCCCAGGACAGGGGAACACCGGGGAGCTGTTTTTT
>TRBJ2-1|many|TRBV4-1|.
CASSRDIEQFF
TGCGCCAGCAGCCGCGATATTGAGCAGTTCTTC
>TRBJ2-1|few|TRBV12-3/TRBV12-4|TRBD1
CASSNRQGAVNEQFF
TGTGCCAGCAGTAATCGACAGGGGGCGGTGAATGAGCAGTTCTTC
>TRBJ1-2|many|TRBV10-2|.
CASRTGPANYGYTF
TGCGCCAGCAGAACAGGACCAGCTAACTATGGCTACACCTTC
>TRBJ2-1|few|TRBV29-1|TRBD2
CSVEPLRGGSNEQFF
TGCAGCGTTGAACCTCTGCGGGGGGGCTCCAATGAGCAGTTCTTC
>TRBJ2-3|few|TRBV6-1|.
CASTTVDRDTQYF
TGTGCCAGCACAACGGTGGATAGGGATACGCAGTATTTT
>TRBJ1-1|.|TRBV27|.
CASSRNRLNTEAFF
TGTGCCAGCAGTCGGAACAGGTTGAACACTGAAGCTTTCTTT
>TRBJ2-5|.|TRBV9|.
CASSALTGTGETQYF
TGTGCCAGCAGCGCTTTGACAGGCACGGGAGAGACCCAGTACTTC
>TRBJ2-5|.|TRBV20-1|TRBD2
CSARDPSGRGETQYF
TGCAGTGCTAGAGATCCCAGCGGGCGGGGGGAGACCCAGTACTTC
>TRBJ1-1|many|TRBV25-1|TRBD1
CASSTTGMGTEAFF
TGTGCCAGCAGTACGACAGGGATGGGGACTGAAGCTTTCTTT
>TRBJ2-3|many|TRBV29-1|.
CSEIAAGLHGTDTQYF
TGCAGCGAGATCGCGGCGGGGCTTCATGGAACAGATACGCAGTATTTT
>TRBJ1-1|few|TRBV5-1|.
CASAQGPQNTEAFF
TGCGCCAGCGCCCAGGGGCCGCAGAACACTGAAGCTTTCTTT
>TRBJ2-3|.|TRBV7-3|.
CASSLRGPDTQYF
TGTGCCAGCAGCTTAAGAGGACCAGATACGCAGTATTTT
>TRBJ1-3|many|TRBV2|.
CASSGTAGNTIYF
TGTGCCAGCAGCGGTACCGCTGGAAACACCATATATTTT
>TRBJ2-4|many|TRBV29-1|.
CSVEESSPLGIQYF
TGCAGCGTTGAAGAGAGCAGTCCCCTCGGCATTCAGTACTTC
>TRBJ2-1|few|TRBV5-1|TRBD2
CASSLDRDYSYNEQFF
TGCGCCAGCAGCTTGGACCGGGACTACTCCTACAATGAGCAGTTCTTC
>TRBJ1-3|.|TRBV7-9|.
CASSPSTVSSGNTIYF
TGTGCCAGCAGCCCCTCAACAGTAAGCTCTGGAAACACCATATATTTT
>TRBJ1-2|.|TRBV27|.
CASSLRGNGYTF
TGTGCCAGCAGTTTAAGGGGAAATGGCTACACCTTC
>TRBJ2-1|many|TRBV12-3/TRBV12-4|.
CASRALAGQYNEQFF
TGTGCCAGCAGGGCTTTGGCGGGGCAATACAATGAGCAGTTCTTC
>TRBJ1-1|.|TRBV6-2/TRBV6-3|.
CASSFTESNTEAFF
TGTGCCAGCAGTTTCACAGAGTCGAACACTGAAGCTTTCTTT
>TRBJ1-4|.|TRBV3-1|.
CASSQDTGKALFF
TGTGCCAGCAGCCAAGATACCGGGAAAGCACTGTTTTTT
>TRBJ1-2|many|TRBV10-3|TRBD1
CAISGGQDANYGYTF
TGTGCCATCAGTGGCGGACAGGATGCTAACTATGGCTACACCTTC
>TRBJ1-1|few|TRBV7-8|.
CASSLGVGPTEAFF
TGTGCCAGCAGCTTAGGAGTGGGGCCCACTGAAGCTTTCTTT
>TRBJ1-4|.|TRBV7-9|.
CASSLTGEKLFF
TGTGCCAGCAGCTTAACCGGAGAAAAACTGTTTTTT
>TRBJ2-3|few|TRBV5-4|TRBD1
CASSLTGETDTQYF
TGTGCCAGCAGCTTGACAGGGGAGACAGATACGCAGTATTTT
>TRBJ2-5|many|TRBV12-3/TRBV12-4|.
CASSLPGRETQYF
TGTGCCAGCAGTTTACCGGGGCGAGAGACCCAGTACTTC
>TRBJ2-7|.|TRBV7-8|.
CASSLSGADFFEQYF
TGTGCCAGCAGCTTGTCCGGGGCGGACTTTTTCGAGCAGTACTTC
>TRBJ1-4|many|TRBV30|.
CAWSVGGYAEKLFF
TGTGCCTGGAGTGTAGGGGGTTATGCAGAAAAACTGTTTTTT
>TRBJ2-3|.|TRBV2|TRBD2
CASSWTSGRRTDTQYF
TGTGCCAGCAGTTGGACTAGCGGGCGTCGCACAGATACGCAGTATTTT
>TRBJ2-2|.|TRBV12-3/TRBV12-4|.
CASSQRVTTGELFF
TGTGCCAGCAGCCAGCGGGTTACCACCGGGGAGCTGTTTTTT
>TRBJ1-2|.|TRBV7-9|.
CASSLAEVNYGYTF
TGTGCCAGCAGCTTAGCGGAAGTTAACTATGGCTACACCTTC
>TRBJ2-7|.|TRBV7-9|TRBD1
CASSPWTGLGQEQYF
TGTGCCAGCAGCCCTTGGACAGGGTTAGGTCAGGAGCAGTACTTC
>TRBJ2-1|.|TRBV6-6|.
CASSPLTTGNEQFF
TGTGCCAGCTCCCCTTTAACTACAGGGAACGAGCAGTTCTTC
>TRBJ2-3|few|TRBV20-1|TRBD2
CSITTSGGANTQYF
TGCAGTATAACGACTAGCGGGGGGGCGAATACGCAGTATTTT
>TRBJ2-3|.|TRBV18|TRBD1
CASSPDRGRTDTQYF
TGTGCCAGCTCACCGGACAGGGGTAGAACAGATACGCAGTATTTT
>TRBJ1-5|many|TRBV2|TRBD1
CASRLQGLEPQHF
TGTGCCAGCAGATTACAGGGGTTGGAGCCCCAGCATTTT
>TRBJ2-7|.|TRBV4-1|.
CASSQAQHLLGFGEQYF
TGCGCCAGCAGCCAAGCTCAACATCTACTAGGGTTCGGGGAGCAGTACTTC